A single sample is the source of the 16 T cell receptor beta chains below, sequenced in a study of T cells in localized non-small cell lung cancer. TCRdb's copy holds only in-frame clones and misses some; the assay was immunoSEQ multiplex PCR. The sample lists 50,000 or so clones; roughly 75% were seen once. This specimen was PBMCs, taken before any cancer treatment. The receptors come from a woman aged 35-75 years with stage II lung adenocarcinoma.

The J gene is TRBJ2-1, the V gene TRBV9; D remains unclear. The CDR3 has 10 residues. V lost 4 bases, J lost 6 bases, and 2 bases lay in between. The germline gives CDR1 SGDLS, CDR2 YYNGEE. CDR3 loop: CASSPNEQFF. CDR3 nucleotide sequence: TGTGCCAGCAGCCCCAATGAGCAGTTCTTC.

V usage is TRBV7-2 and J usage is TRBJ2-3, with D perhaps matching TRBD2 (6 bases). Germline assignment: CDR1 SGHTA and CDR2 FQGNSA. The V end lost 5 bases, the J end lost 0 bases, and 15 bases lay between the germline ends. The CDR3 totals 16 residues. The CDR3 nucleotides are TGTGCCAGCAGCATCTCAGGGACTCGTAGCACAGATACGCAGTATTTT. This codes for CASSISGTRSTDTQYF.

The chain couples TRBV5-6 to TRBJ1-1; 9 bases agree with TRBD1. The V and J ends lost 4 bases and 1 base, in that order; junction bases with no gene match: 5. Germline V gene data show CDR1 as SGHDT and CDR2 as YYEEEE. The CDR3 loop spans 15 amino acids. This chain's CDR3 is CASSAEGQGNTEAFF. The CDR3 nucleotides are TGTGCCAGCAGCGCGGAGGGACAGGGGAACACTGAAGCTTTCTTT.

The V gene is TRBV6-5, the J gene TRBJ2-7, with TRBD1 matching 7 bases. Germline trimming cut 0 bases from V and 3 bases from J; bases unmatched to any gene: 5. This CDR3 is built from 15 residues. From germline, CDR1 is MNHEY and CDR2 SVGAGI. In DNA, the CDR3 is TGTGCCAGCAGTTACTCGGTGGCAGGGGGCTACGAGCAGTACTTC. Its translation is CASSYSVAGGYEQYF.

The chain links TRBV5-1 to TRBJ2-7; 7 nucleotides agree with TRBD1. The CDR3 loop spans 13 amino acids. J gave up 1 base and V 9 bases, and 7 bases lay outside the gene matches. Germline V CDR1 and CDR2: SGHRS, YFSETQ. CDR3 nucleotide sequence: TGCGCCACCCGGACAGGACCTTCCTACGAGCAGTACTTC. Its protein product is CATRTGPSYEQYF.

Sample share makes this clone medium-sized. The chain is built from TRBV4-1 and TRBJ2-7; D may match TRBD1 or TRBD2 (5 bases each). CDR3 length equals 14 residues. Germline assignment: CDR1 MGHRA and CDR2 YSYEKL. V was trimmed by 5 bases and J by 1 base, leaving 12 bases between them. The CDR3 DNA follows: TGCGCCAGCAGCTCGGGACCGTCTTCCTACGAGCAGTACTTC. Protein product: CASSSGPSSYEQYF.

This clone was detected only once. For the CDR3, the DNA is TGTGCCAGTAGTAGAACAGGGCAAACTGGGGCCAACGTCCTGACTTTC. Translated: CASSRTGQTGANVLTF. V gene TRBV19 combines with J gene TRBJ2-6; D perhaps matches TRBD1 (6 bases). The CDR3 runs 16 residues. CDR1 LNHDA and CDR2 SQIVND come from the germline V gene (reference sequence). Between the trimmed V and J ends, which lost 4 bases and 2 bases, there was a span of 12 bases.

The chain carries TRBV28 and TRBJ1-4; D is possibly TRBD1 (6 bases). This CDR3 spans 15 amino acids. Looked up from germline, CDR1 is MDHEN and CDR2 is SYDVKM. Trimming took 6 bases from V and 2 from J, leaving 13 bases between them. This chain's CDR3 is CASRPQGRTNEKLFF. The CDR3 DNA is TGTGCCAGCAGGCCACAGGGAAGGACTAATGAAAAACTGTTTTTT.

The V call is TRBV4-2, the J call TRBJ2-3; 7 nucleotides align to TRBD2. Per the germline V gene, CDR1 is LGHNA and CDR2 is YNFKEQ. The junction had 5 bases not matched to a gene; V was cut back by 0 bases and J by 2 bases. This CDR3 comprises 16 residues. CDR3 nucleotide sequence: TGTGCCAGCAGCCAAGAAGCTAGCGGCTACACAGATACGCAGTATTTT. This gives the protein CASSQEASGYTDTQYF.

This clone was observed a single time. The chain couples TRBV14 to TRBJ1-1; D might be TRBD1 (5 bases). The CDR3 spans 12 residues. V dropped 3 bases and J dropped 6 bases, with 8 bases sitting between them. Germline V gene sequence: CDR1 SGHDN, CDR2 FVKESK. The CDR3 loop is CASSHVGAEAFF. The CDR3 DNA reads TGTGCCAGCAGCCACGTAGGGGCTGAAGCTTTCTTT.

The chain couples TRBV9 to TRBJ1-2; the D is unclear. This CDR3 has 13 residues. Germline values: CDR1 SGDLS, CDR2 YYNGEE. Trimming removed 0 bases from V and 7 bases from J, with 10 bases in between. CDR3 DNA: TGTGCCAGCAGCGTAGGGGCTGTCGGTGGCTACACCTTC. This sequence encodes CASSVGAVGGYTF.

The V and J genes are TRBV7-8 and TRBJ2-7; perhaps TRBD1 as D (5 bases). This CDR3 is 15 amino acids long. Germline V lookup: CDR1 SGHVS, CDR2 FQNEAQ. V gave up 2 bases and J gave up 0 bases, with 11 bases separating them. CDR3 sequence: CASSLRADSSYEQYF. The CDR3 DNA reads as TGTGCCAGCAGCTTAAGGGCTGACAGCTCCTACGAGCAGTACTTC.

J is TRBJ2-7 and V is TRBV4-1; 8 nucleotides line up with TRBD1. V trimming: 3 bases; J trimming: 2 bases; junction bases outside the gene matches: 6. The length of the CDR3 is 15 residues. Germline-derived CDR1 and CDR2 are MGHRA and YSYEKL. The CDR3 protein is CASSQLGTGAYEQYF. The CDR3 DNA reads TGCGCCAGCAGCCAGCTCGGGACAGGAGCCTACGAGCAGTACTTC.

This chain joins TRBV20-1 and TRBJ2-7; D unclear. Trimming took 5 bases from V and 1 from J, leaving 6 bases between them. This CDR3 comprises 11 residues. The germline gives CDR1 DFQATT, CDR2 SNEGSKA (reference sequence). CDR3 nucleotides: TGCAGTGCTTTCCCATCCTACGAGCAGTACTTC. Translated: CSAFPSYEQYF.

The CDR3 bases are TGCGCCAGCAGCCCCTTTCAGGGTACCTACGAGCAGTACTTC. It encodes CASSPFQGTYEQYF. The rearrangement joins TRBV4-3 to TRBJ2-7; a weak D match, TRBD1 (5 bases). Germline V lookup: CDR1 LGHNA, CDR2 YSLEER. The CDR3 spans 14 residues. Trimming shortened V by 4 bases and J by 2 bases, and 12 bases separated the two germline ends.

The chain carries TRBV9 and TRBJ2-2; D might be TRBD1 (6 bases). Germline values: CDR1 SGDLS, CDR2 YYNGEE. This CDR3 region has 15 residues. V lost 2 bases to trimming and J lost 0 bases, with 8 bases between them. The CDR3 loop reads CASSVGTPNTGELFF. CDR3 DNA: TGTGCCAGCAGCGTTGGGACACCGAACACCGGGGAGCTGTTTTTT.